This T cell receptor (beta chain) was sequenced during a study of cytomegalovirus exposure and HLA in healthy donors. The PCR was carried out with 60 Vbeta primers and 13 Jbeta primers. Profiled with immunoSEQ multiplex PCR; TCRdb holds only in-frame clones, not every one. The repertoire holds 70,000 to 90,000 clones, with about 70% as singletons. This CDR3 contains 11 residues. Germline V gene lookup returns CDR1 SGHTS and CDR2 YDEGEE. V was pared by 0 bases and J by 5 bases, with 3 bases between. Sequenced: PBMCs. The receptor was derived from a male donor in good health and CMV-seropositive. The chain recombines TRBV5-8 with TRBJ2-7; D call uncertain. CDR3 sequence (DNA): TGTGCCAGCAGCTTGGTCAACGAGCAGTACTTC. Its translation: CASSLVNEQYF.